A selection of T cell receptor beta chains follows, all from one sample in a study of T-cell memory formation after mild COVID-19. Via MiXCR, TCRdb re-called the 5' RACE reads, giving one row per CDR3 protein. The repertoire holds 100,000 to 150,000 distinct CDR3 sequences, roughly 6% seen once, with roughly 2.2% in the top ten. The source material was PBMCs or a T cell subset sorted from them (not recorded which). The source is an adult woman who had mild COVID-19 (a few samples of this study predate the infection). Cell type and time point are not known. CDR3s include the opening cysteine and the closing phenylalanine or tryptophan. The order of the fields is J gene, CDR3 length, V gene, CDR3 protein.

J gene: TRBJ2-7; CDR3 length: 15; V gene: TRBV5-4; CDR3 protein: CASSSTSGRSYEQYF
J gene: TRBJ1-5; CDR3 length: 15; V gene: TRBV20-1; CDR3 protein: CSVVAGANSNQPQHF
J gene: TRBJ2-7; CDR3 length: 16; V gene: TRBV11-2; CDR3 protein: CASSLVGRRGTYEQYF
J gene: TRBJ1-5; CDR3 length: 16; V gene: TRBV7-9; CDR3 protein: CASSLGAGLVNQPQHF
J gene: TRBJ2-3; CDR3 length: 14; V gene: TRBV2; CDR3 protein: CASSVIGVADTQYF
J gene: TRBJ2-3; CDR3 length: 15; V gene: TRBV7-9; CDR3 protein: CASSLRGVTTDTQYF
J gene: TRBJ1-1; CDR3 length: 16; V gene: TRBV18; CDR3 protein: CASSPSTGQINTEAFF
J gene: TRBJ2-7; CDR3 length: 13; V gene: TRBV30; CDR3 protein: CAFNSGTFYEQYF
J gene: TRBJ1-5; CDR3 length: 14; V gene: TRBV25-1; CDR3 protein: CASSHGQGSQPQHF
J gene: TRBJ2-1; CDR3 length: 19; V gene: TRBV9; CDR3 protein: CASSVGGGLGLAGVNEQFF
J gene: TRBJ1-1; CDR3 length: 14; V gene: TRBV25-1; CDR3 protein: CASSEFGQTAEAFF
J gene: TRBJ2-1; CDR3 length: 15; V gene: TRBV7-9; CDR3 protein: CASSPSGRAWNEQFF
J gene: TRBJ2-7; CDR3 length: 14; V gene: TRBV5-1; CDR3 protein: CASSASSSSYEQYF
J gene: TRBJ2-5; CDR3 length: 16; V gene: TRBV15; CDR3 protein: CATSRERVGSGEAQYF
J gene: TRBJ1-1; CDR3 length: 17; V gene: TRBV5-1; CDR3 protein: CASSLDDGRGGNTEAFF
J gene: TRBJ2-1; CDR3 length: 16; V gene: TRBV19; CDR3 protein: CASSTGLAGGVNEQFF
J gene: TRBJ2-1; CDR3 length: 15; V gene: TRBV7-2; CDR3 protein: CASSPLAASYNEQFF
J gene: TRBJ1-2; CDR3 length: 14; V gene: TRBV7-2; CDR3 protein: CASSLGTGNYGYTF
J gene: TRBJ1-1; CDR3 length: 14; V gene: TRBV5-1; CDR3 protein: CASSRVQPNTEAFF
J gene: TRBJ2-4; CDR3 length: 17; V gene: TRBV5-5; CDR3 protein: CASSFRGDPGKKYIQYF
J gene: TRBJ2-5; CDR3 length: 14; V gene: TRBV5-1; CDR3 protein: CASSLDVGPGTQYF
J gene: TRBJ2-1; CDR3 length: 16; V gene: TRBV18; CDR3 protein: CASLTGQGGGYNEQFF
J gene: TRBJ1-2; CDR3 length: 13; V gene: TRBV12-3/TRBV12-4; CDR3 protein: CASSFKVSGGYTF